These 8 T cell receptor beta chains were sequenced from one sample in a study of response to subunit inactivated influenza vaccine. A single record per CDR3 protein comes from TCRdb applying MiXCR to the RT-PCR reads. The table has more than 600,000 distinct CDR3 sequences, roughly 20% seen once. The source material was PBMCs from blood, sampled about 5 days after vaccination. These receptors were taken from a man aged 50-60 years who received an inactivated influenza vaccine.

V usage is TRBV20-1 and J usage is TRBJ2-4, with D unresolved. CDR3 length: 15 residues. Between the trimmed V and J ends, which lost 2 bases and 0 bases, there was a span of 11 bases. Germline V CDR1 and CDR2: DFQATT, SNEGSKA (reference sequence). The CDR3 sequence is CSARSGRLAKNIQYF. The CDR3 DNA reads as TGCAGTGCTAGATCGGGCCGATTAGCCAAAAACATTCAGTACTTC.

As concerns this clonotype: An end of the junction does not agree with germline; a read error may underlie this. The chain recombines TRBV29-1 with TRBJ2-2, with D perhaps TRBD2 (6 bases). Germline CDR1 is SQVTM and CDR2 is ANQGSEA. The CDR3 covers 14 residues. This chain's CDR3 is CSVPRDSYTGKLFF. CDR3 DNA: TGCAGCGTCCCCCGGGACTCGTACACCGGGAAGCTGTTTTTT.

This clonotype appeared a few times. The chain carries TRBV20-1 and TRBJ2-7; D call uncertain. Trimming took off 6 bases at V and 3 bases at J, with 15 bases between the two ends. Germline lookup yields CDR1 DFQATT and CDR2 SNEGSKA (reference sequence). The CDR3 is 13 residues long. The CDR3 DNA reads as TGCAGTGCGCACAAACCAGGCGGCTACGAGCAGTACTTC. This sequence encodes CSAHKPGGYEQYF.

The sample holds many counts of this clonotype. The rearrangement links TRBV12-3 or TRBV12-4 to TRBJ2-1; D may be TRBD1 or TRBD2 (5 bases each). Trimming left V 5 bases short and J 13 bases short, with 12 bases between. CDR3 length equals 11 residues. DNA for the CDR3: TGTGCCAGCAGTCCCTTGGGGGTTCAGTTCTTC. Residues: CASSPLGVQFF.

Many counts were recorded for this clonotype. V and J are TRBV5-1 and TRBJ2-7; 7 bases agree with TRBD1. The V segment lost 4 bases and the J segment 3 bases; nucleotides outside the gene matches: 13. Germline V CDR1 and CDR2: SGHRS, YFSETQ. The CDR3 length is 16 residues. The CDR3: CASSTVTGSFFYEQYF. The DNA of the CDR3 is TGCGCCAGCAGCACCGTGACAGGGTCGTTCTTCTACGAGCAGTACTTC.

In DNA, the CDR3 is TGTGCCAGCAGTTACTCGGGTACAGGGCAGTACGAGCAGTACTTC. Translation gives CASSYSGTGQYEQYF. This chain connects TRBV6-5 to TRBJ2-7, with a possible D match to TRBD1 (6 bases). CDR3 length: 15 residues. Germline V gene sequence: CDR1 MNHEY, CDR2 SVGAGI. Trimming removed 0 bases at V and 4 bases at J, with 13 bases between.

The genes are TRBV10-2 and TRBJ1-6; D possibly corresponds to TRBD1 (6 bases). CDR3 length: 14 amino acids. V was cut by 7 bases and J by 3 bases, with 10 bases left in between. Germline V gene sequence: CDR1 WSHSY, CDR2 SAAADI. The CDR3 DNA sequence: TGCGCCAGCACTAGCAGGGGCTATAATTCACCCCTCCACTTT. It is translated as CASTSRGYNSPLHF.

The chain carries TRBV4-1 and TRBJ1-3; D is perhaps TRBD1 (5 bases). The CDR3 runs to 17 residues. Between the trimmed V and J ends, which lost 2 bases and 0 bases, there was a span of 14 bases. The germline V gene encodes CDR1 MGHRA and CDR2 YSYEKL. The CDR3 nucleotides are TGCGCCAGCAGCCAATGGGACGGAGAACACTCTGGAAACACCATATATTTT. Protein: CASSQWDGEHSGNTIYF.